This T cell receptor (beta chain) was sequenced during a study of T cell responses to AZD1222 COVID-19 vaccine. As for the study in general: Second-dose schedules of about 4 or about 12 weeks were combined.

About this clone itself: Its antigen is undetermined.

Using immunoSEQ multiplex PCR, the repertoire was profiled, and TCRdb retains in-frame clones only, with some absent. In the table there are 95,000 to 150,000 clones, around nine tenths of which are singletons. Findings and caveats of the study: The study found vaccine-associated CD4 TCRs spanning spike, dominant at 160-218 and 743-854. The donors showed a predominance of white British ancestry and of females, with possible underestimation of clonal diversity.

The V and J ends lost 4 bases and 5 bases respectively, with 12 bases between them. Germline CDR1 is SGHRS and CDR2 is YFSETQ. This CDR3 comprises 13 residues. The receptor was isolated from an adult in good health. The sequences come from peripheral blood, collected on day 0 of AZD1222 vaccination. The rearrangement links TRBV5-1 to TRBJ2-5; D gene uncertain. The CDR3 DNA sequence: TGCGCCAGCAGCACGTGGGCGGCCGAGACCCAGTACTTC. This gives the protein CASSTWAAETQYF.